This T cell receptor beta chain derives from a study of human T cells and chemical hapten exposure. Time point reported: patch test 2, 6 weeks after DPC sensitization. The treatment: therapeutic diphenylcyclopropenone sensitization with weekly scalp DPC. There are 15 residues in the CDR3. CDR1 and CDR2 from the germline V gene are MDHEN and SYDVKM. The V and J ends lost 10 bases and 1 base respectively, with 17 bases between them. Authors' processing steps: Across samples, TCR counts had a median of roughly 96,000 and ranged from about 20,000 to 690,600. A single record per CDR3 protein comes from TCRdb applying MiXCR to the RACE reads. In this record, the V and J calls reflect TCRdb's handling and not the investigators' own analysis. The sample records about 110,000 distinct CDR3 sequences, 9.2% being singletons.

This TCR was sampled from a woman in her forties with alopecia areata. Some clones in this sample may be carry-over from other donors' samples. Sequenced here: whole blood, sampled in connection with sensitization to the hapten diphenylcyclopropenone (DPC). The J gene is TRBJ1-5, the V gene TRBV28, with a weak D call TRBD1 (5 bases). The CDR3 loop reads CATWRGGWSNQPQHF. CDR3 bases: TGTGCCACCTGGCGGGGGGGATGGAGCAATCAGCCCCAGCATTTT.